The following is a T cell receptor (beta chain) sequence with its context. This entry is derived from a study of blood T cell repertoires in COVID-19. For the study at large: From the United States, Italy and Spain came samples of acute and convalescent COVID-19. Nucleic acid was either cDNA or gDNA, and it came from T cells, B-cell-depleted T cells, or PBMCs.

This CDR3 region has 14 residues. The V and J ends lost 3 bases and 6 bases, in that order; junction bases with no gene match: 6. Per the germline V gene, CDR1 is GTSNPN and CDR2 is SVGIG (reference sequence). In terms of age and location, participants ranged from roughly 18 to 89 years and lived in approximately 24 US areas. Study processing details: Nucleated cell counts were estimated from reference gene primer amplification. TCRdb's table, derived via immunoSEQ multiplex PCR, lists solely in-frame clones and lacks some. V and J calls and clone size are given by that table; D and trimming were obtained from the DNA. Of 250,000 to 300,000 clones listed, roughly 80% are singletons.

This chain links TRBV30 with TRBJ2-1; 9 bases line up with TRBD2. The specimen sequenced was PBMCs or T cells enriched from blood (not recorded which). The sequence was collected from a man between 35 and 55 years old who had been exposed to COVID-19. The CDR3 coding sequence is TGTGCCTGGAGGGATCTAGCGGGACGCAATGAGCAGTTCTTC. This codes for CAWRDLAGRNEQFF.